The 9 T cell receptor beta chains given below trace back to one sample, sequenced in a study of graft-versus-host responses after intestinal transplantation. These TCRs are of unknown antigen specificity. The assay was immunoSEQ multiplex PCR, and TCRdb's table has in-frame clones only and misses some. Among some 96,000 clones listed, roughly 87% were seen once. The sample in question was unstimulated CD4+ T cells sorted from spleen or lymph node cells, obtained before transplant. The receptors were gathered from a human donor who was the organ donor for an intestinal transplant.

The genes are TRBV19 and TRBJ1-5, with 7 bases identical to TRBD1. This CDR3 spans 12 amino acids. CDR1 and CDR2 from the germline V gene are LNHDA and SQIVND (reference sequence). V was clipped by 5 bases and J by 11 bases; unmatched bases: 6. CDR3: CASSPQGGAQHF. CDR3 DNA sequence: TGTGCCAGTAGTCCCCAGGGGGGCGCCCAGCATTTT.

On this clone: The same CDR3 can be traced to other DNA sequences in this sample. The rearrangement links TRBV30 to TRBJ2-6, with D hard to call. In germline, CDR1 is GTSNPN, CDR2 SVGIG (reference sequence). The CDR3 totals 15 residues. Trimming cost V 2 bases and J 2 bases, with 10 bases left between them. CDR3 sequence: CAWSKRVTGANVLTF. CDR3 nucleotide sequence: TGTGCCTGGAGTAAACGCGTTACTGGGGCCAACGTCCTGACTTTC. The full variable domain, completed using reference TRBV30 and TRBJ2-6, is SQTIHQWPATLVQPVGSPLSLECTVEGTSNPNLYWYRQAAGRGLQLLFYSVGIGQISSEVPQNLSASRPQDRQFILSSKKLLLSDSGFYLCAWSKRVTGANVLTFGAGSRLTVL.

The chain employs TRBV5-1 and TRBJ2-5; 10 bases map to TRBD2. The J segment lost 4 bases and the V segment lost 5 bases, leaving 5 bases of the junction unmatched. The CDR3 consists of 14 residues. Germline V gene sequence: CDR1 SGHRS, CDR2 YFSETQ. For the CDR3, the DNA is TGCGCCAGCAGTACTAGCGGGGTAGGAGAGACCCAGTACTTC. Amino acid sequence: CASSTSGVGETQYF.

This chain connects TRBV7-8 to TRBJ1-2; 7 bases fit TRBD1. Germline V gene data show CDR1 as SGHVS and CDR2 as FQNEAQ. The V and J ends lost 3 bases and 7 bases, in that order; junction bases with no gene match: 5. The CDR3 has 13 amino acids. The DNA for the CDR3 is TGTGCCAGCAGCTTCTCTGACAGGGCTGGCTACACCTTC. Its translation: CASSFSDRAGYTF.

As for this clone: Other DNA sequences in the sample encode the same CDR3. V gene TRBV2 combines with J gene TRBJ1-5; 7 bases align to TRBD1. This CDR3 is built from 13 residues. From germline, CDR1 is SNHLY and CDR2 FYNNEI. V dropped 6 bases and J dropped 5; count of bases not matched to a gene: 4. CDR3 residues: CASSLDRDQPQHF. For the CDR3, the DNA is TGTGCCAGCAGCTTAGACAGGGATCAGCCCCAGCATTTT.

The chain carries TRBV27 and TRBJ1-1; D is uncertain. The CDR3 totals 13 residues. Trimming removed 2 bases from V and 6 bases from J, with 10 bases in between. CDR1 MNHEY and CDR2 SMNVEV come from the germline V gene (reference sequence). CDR3 region: CASSLRVGAEAFF. The DNA for the CDR3 is TGTGCCAGCAGTTTAAGGGTTGGGGCTGAAGCTTTCTTT.

The chain employs TRBV10-3 and TRBJ1-2; weak D call: TRBD1 (6 bases). Germline V gene lookup returns CDR1 ENHRY and CDR2 SYGVKD. The CDR3 contains 14 residues. V dropped 6 bases and J dropped 6 bases, with 17 bases sitting between them. The CDR3 is CAIRITGIYDGYTF. CDR3 bases: TGTGCCATCAGGATAACAGGGATTTATGATGGCTACACCTTC.

The chain is built from TRBV10-3 and TRBJ1-3, with a possible D match to TRBD1 (6 bases). Germline V gene sequence: CDR1 ENHRY, CDR2 SYGVKD. The CDR3 length is 16 residues. Trimming left V 3 bases short and J 2 bases short, with 14 bases between. The CDR3 nucleotides read TGTGCCATCAGTGACTGGAGGGGGAACGCTGGAAACACCATATATTTT. Translated: CAISDWRGNAGNTIYF.

The chain couples TRBV30 to TRBJ1-2; perhaps TRBD1 as D (5 bases). V lost 8 bases and J 3 bases, leaving 10 bases between the germline ends. CDR1 is GTSNPN and CDR2 is SVGIG in the germline V gene (reference sequence). The CDR3 totals 11 residues. The CDR3 nucleotides read TGTGCCGAAGACAGCGACTATGGCTACACCTTC. Translating it yields CAEDSDYGYTF. The variable domain in full, completed from reference TRBV30 and TRBJ1-2, reads SQTIHQWPATLVQPVGSPLSLECTVEGTSNPNLYWYRQAAGRGLQLLFYSVGIGQISSEVPQNLSASRPQDRQFILSSKKLLLSDSGFYLCAEDSDYGYTFGSGTRLTVV.